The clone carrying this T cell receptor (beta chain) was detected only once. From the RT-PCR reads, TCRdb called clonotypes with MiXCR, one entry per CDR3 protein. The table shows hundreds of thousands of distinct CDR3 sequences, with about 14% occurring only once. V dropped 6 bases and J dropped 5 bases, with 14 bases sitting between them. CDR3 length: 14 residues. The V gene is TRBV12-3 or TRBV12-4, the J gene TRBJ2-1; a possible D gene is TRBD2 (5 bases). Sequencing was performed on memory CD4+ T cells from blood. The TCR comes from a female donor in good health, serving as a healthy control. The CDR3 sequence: CASSWTFSDNEQFF. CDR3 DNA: TGTGCCAGCAGCTGGACTTTTTCGGACAATGAGCAGTTCTTC.